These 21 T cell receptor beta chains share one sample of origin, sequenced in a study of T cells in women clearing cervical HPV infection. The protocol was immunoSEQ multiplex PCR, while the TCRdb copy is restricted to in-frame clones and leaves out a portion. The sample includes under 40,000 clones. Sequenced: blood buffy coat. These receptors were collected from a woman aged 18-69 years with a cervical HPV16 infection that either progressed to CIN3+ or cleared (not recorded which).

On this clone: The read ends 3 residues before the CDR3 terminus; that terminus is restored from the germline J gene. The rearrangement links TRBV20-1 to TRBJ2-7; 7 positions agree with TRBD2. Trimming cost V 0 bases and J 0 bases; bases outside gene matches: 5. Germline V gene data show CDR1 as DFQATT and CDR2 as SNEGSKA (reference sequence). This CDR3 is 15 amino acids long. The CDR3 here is CSARDSASGSYEQYF. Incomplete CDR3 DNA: TGCAGTGCTAGAGATTCGGCTAGCGGCTCCTACGAG.

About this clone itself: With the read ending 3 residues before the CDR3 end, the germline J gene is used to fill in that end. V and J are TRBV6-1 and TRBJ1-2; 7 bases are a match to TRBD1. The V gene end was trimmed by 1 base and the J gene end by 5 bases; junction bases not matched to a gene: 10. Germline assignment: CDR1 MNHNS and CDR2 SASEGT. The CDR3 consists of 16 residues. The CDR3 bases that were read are TGTGCCAGCAGTGAAGTATGGCAGGGGGATCCATATGGC. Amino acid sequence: CASSEVWQGDPYG. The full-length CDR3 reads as CASSEVWQGDPYGYTF.

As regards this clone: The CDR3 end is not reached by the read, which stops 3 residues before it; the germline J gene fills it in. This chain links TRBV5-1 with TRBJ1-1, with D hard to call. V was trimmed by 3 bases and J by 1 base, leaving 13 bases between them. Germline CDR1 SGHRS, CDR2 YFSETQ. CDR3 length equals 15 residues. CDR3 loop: CASSSGLGRNTEAFF. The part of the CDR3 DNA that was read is TGCGCCAGCAGCTCAGGTTTAGGCAGGAACACTGAA.

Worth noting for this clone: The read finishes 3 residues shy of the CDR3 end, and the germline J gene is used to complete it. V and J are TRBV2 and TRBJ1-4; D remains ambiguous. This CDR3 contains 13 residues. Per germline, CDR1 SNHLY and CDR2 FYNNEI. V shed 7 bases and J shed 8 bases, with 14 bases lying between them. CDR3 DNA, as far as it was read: TGTGCCAGCACCGCGAGGTCGCGGGAAAAA. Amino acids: CASTARSREK. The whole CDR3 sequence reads CASTARSREKLFF.

The covered CDR3 bases are TGTGCCATCCAAAAGGGCGAAGGTAGAGATACG. Its translation is CAIQKGEGRDT. The entire CDR3 is CAIQKGEGRDTQYF. The gene calls are TRBV10-3 and TRBJ2-3, with D unresolved. The missing CDR3 end, 3 residues past where the read stops, is filled in from the germline J gene. V lost 8 bases and J 5 bases, leaving 17 bases between the germline ends. The CDR3 is 14 residues long. Germline values: CDR1 ENHRY, CDR2 SYGVKD.

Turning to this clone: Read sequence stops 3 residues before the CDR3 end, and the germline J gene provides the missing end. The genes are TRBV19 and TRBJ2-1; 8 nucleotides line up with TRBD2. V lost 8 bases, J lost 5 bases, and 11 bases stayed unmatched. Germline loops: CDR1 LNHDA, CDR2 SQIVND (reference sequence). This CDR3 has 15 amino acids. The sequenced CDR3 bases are TGTGCCAGTCGACTCCGCGGGGGGTTTAACAATGAG. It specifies CASRLRGGFNNE. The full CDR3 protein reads CASRLRGGFNNEQFF. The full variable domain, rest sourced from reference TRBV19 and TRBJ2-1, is DGGITQSPKYLFRKEGQNVTLSCEQNLNHDAMYWYRQDPGQGLRLIYYSQIVNDFQKGDIAEGYSVSREKKESFPLTVTSAQKNPTAFYLCASRLRGGFNNEQFFGPGTRLTVL.

The CDR3 protein is CASSLGSYGGETQYF. CDR3 DNA, as far as it was read: TGTGCCAGCAGCTTAGGTAGCTACGGAGGAGAGACC. The V gene is TRBV7-6, the J gene TRBJ2-5; perhaps TRBD2 as D (5 bases). The sequence runs out 3 residues before the end of the CDR3; the remainder is reconstructed from the germline J gene. Trimming took off 1 base at V and 4 bases at J, with 13 bases between the two ends. Germline V gene data show CDR1 as SGHVS and CDR2 as FNYEAQ. There are 15 residues in the CDR3.

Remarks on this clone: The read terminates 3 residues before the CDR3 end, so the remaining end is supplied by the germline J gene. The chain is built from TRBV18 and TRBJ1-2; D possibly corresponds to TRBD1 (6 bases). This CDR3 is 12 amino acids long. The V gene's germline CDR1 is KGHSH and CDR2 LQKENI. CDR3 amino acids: CASSSDRGGYTF. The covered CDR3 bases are TGTGCCAGCTCATCGGACAGAGGGGGC.

The CDR3 loop is CASSPTSGGPYEQYF. The sequenced part of the CDR3 DNA is TGTGCCAGCTCTCCCACTAGCGGGGGACCCTACGAG. This chain links TRBV18 with TRBJ2-7, with TRBD2 identical over 11 bases. The read ends 3 residues shy of where the CDR3 ends; the end is completed using the germline J gene. The ends lost 6 bases at V and 2 bases at J; junction bases unmatched: 6. Germline-derived CDR1 and CDR2 are KGHSH and LQKENI. The CDR3 has 15 residues.

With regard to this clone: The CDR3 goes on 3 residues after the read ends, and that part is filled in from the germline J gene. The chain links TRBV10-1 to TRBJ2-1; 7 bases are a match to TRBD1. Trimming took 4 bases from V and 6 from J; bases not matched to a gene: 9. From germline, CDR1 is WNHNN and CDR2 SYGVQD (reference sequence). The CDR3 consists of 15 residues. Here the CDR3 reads CASSGLGQPLNEQFF. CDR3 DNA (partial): TGCGCCAGCAGTGGCCTGGGACAGCCCCTCAATGAG.

The covered CDR3 bases are TGTGCCAGTAGTATAGAGGGCAGGGGTTGGGAGACG. As protein: CASSIEGRGWET. The CDR3 in full is CASSIEGRGWETQYF. The chain combines TRBV19 with TRBJ2-3, with a weak D call TRBD1 (6 bases). With the read ending 3 residues before the CDR3 end, the germline J gene is used to fill in that end. Germline values: CDR1 LNHDA, CDR2 SQIVND (reference sequence). The CDR3 totals 15 residues.

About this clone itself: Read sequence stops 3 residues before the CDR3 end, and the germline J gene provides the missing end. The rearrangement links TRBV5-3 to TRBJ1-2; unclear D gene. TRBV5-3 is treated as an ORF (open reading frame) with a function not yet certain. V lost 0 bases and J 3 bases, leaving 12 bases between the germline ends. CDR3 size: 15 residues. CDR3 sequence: CARSLAGQPYYGYTF. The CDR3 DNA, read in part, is TGTGCCAGAAGCTTGGCAGGTCAACCTTACTATGGC.

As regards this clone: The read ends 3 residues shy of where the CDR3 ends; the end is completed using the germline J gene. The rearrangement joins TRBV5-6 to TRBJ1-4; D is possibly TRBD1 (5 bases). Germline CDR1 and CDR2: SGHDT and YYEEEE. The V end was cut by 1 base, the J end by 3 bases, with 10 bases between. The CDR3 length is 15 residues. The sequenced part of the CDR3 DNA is TGTGCCAGCAGCTTGTCGGGACTGGCTAATGAAAAA. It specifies CASSLSGLANEK. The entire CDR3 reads CASSLSGLANEKLFF.

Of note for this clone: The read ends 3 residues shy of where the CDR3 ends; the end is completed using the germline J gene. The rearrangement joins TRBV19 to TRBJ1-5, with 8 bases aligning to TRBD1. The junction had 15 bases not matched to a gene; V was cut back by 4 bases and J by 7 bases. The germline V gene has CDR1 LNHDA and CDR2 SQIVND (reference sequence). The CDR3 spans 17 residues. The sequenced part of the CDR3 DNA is TGTGCCAGTAGTAGGCCCGGCGGGACAGGAGGAGGACAGCCC. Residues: CASSRPGGTGGGQP. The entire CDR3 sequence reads CASSRPGGTGGGQPQHF.

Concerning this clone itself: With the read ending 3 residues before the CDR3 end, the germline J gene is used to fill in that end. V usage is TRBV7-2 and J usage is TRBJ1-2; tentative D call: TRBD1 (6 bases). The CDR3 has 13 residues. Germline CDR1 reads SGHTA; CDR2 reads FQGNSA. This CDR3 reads CASSGRGGLDYTF. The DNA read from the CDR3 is TGTGCCAGCAGCGGGCGAGGGGGTCTCGAC.

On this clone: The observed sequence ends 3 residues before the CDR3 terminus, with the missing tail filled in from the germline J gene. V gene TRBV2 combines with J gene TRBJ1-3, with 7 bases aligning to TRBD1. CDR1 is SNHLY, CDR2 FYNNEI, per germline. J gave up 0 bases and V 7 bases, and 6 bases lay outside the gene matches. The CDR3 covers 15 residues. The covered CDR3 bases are TGTGCCAGCACCGGGACAGCGAGCTCTGGAAACACC. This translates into CASTGTASSGNT. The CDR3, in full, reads CASTGTASSGNTIYF.

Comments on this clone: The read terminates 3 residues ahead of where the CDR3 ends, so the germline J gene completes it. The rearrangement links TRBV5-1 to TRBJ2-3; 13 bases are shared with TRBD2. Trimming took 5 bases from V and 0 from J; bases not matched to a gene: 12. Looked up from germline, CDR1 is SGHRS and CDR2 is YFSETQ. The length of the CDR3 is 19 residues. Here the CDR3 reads CASSTGGLAGLTSTDTQYF. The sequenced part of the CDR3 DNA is TGCGCCAGCAGTACGGGGGGACTAGCGGGGCTAACTAGCACAGATACG. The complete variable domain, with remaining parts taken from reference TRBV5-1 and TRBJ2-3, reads KAGVTQTPRYLIKTRGQQVTLSCSPISGHRSVSWYQQTPGQGLQFLFEYFSETQRNKGNFPGRFSGRQFSNSRSEMNVSTLELGDSALYLCASSTGGLAGLTSTDTQYFGPGTRLTVL.

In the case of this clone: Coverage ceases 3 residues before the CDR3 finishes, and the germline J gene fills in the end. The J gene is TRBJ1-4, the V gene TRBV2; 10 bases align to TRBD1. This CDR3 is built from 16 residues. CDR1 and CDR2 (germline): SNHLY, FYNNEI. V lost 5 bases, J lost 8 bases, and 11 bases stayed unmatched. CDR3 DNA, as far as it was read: TGTGCCAGCAGTCCTGGGACAGGGGAGGGGGGCGAAAAA. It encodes CASSPGTGEGGEK. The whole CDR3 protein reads CASSPGTGEGGEKLFF.

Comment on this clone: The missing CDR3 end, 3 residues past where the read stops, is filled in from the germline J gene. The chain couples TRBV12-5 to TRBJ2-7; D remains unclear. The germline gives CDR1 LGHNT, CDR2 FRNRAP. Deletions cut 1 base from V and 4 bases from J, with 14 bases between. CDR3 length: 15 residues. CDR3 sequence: CASGLDAGFGYEQYF. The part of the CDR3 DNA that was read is TGTGCTAGTGGTTTGGACGCTGGGTTCGGGTACGAG.

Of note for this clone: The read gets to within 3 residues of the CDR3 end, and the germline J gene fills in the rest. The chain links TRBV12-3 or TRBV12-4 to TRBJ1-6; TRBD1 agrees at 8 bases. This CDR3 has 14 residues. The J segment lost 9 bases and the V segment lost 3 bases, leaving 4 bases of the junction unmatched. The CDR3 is CASSLGQEISPLHF. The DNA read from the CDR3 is TGTGCCAGCAGTTTGGGACAGGAGATTTCACCC.

CDR3 in amino acids: CSARQSSGANVLTF. The DNA read from the CDR3 is TGCAGTGCTAGACAGAGCTCTGGGGCCAACGTC. The rearrangement uses TRBV20-1 and TRBJ2-6; D is ambiguous. Sequencing ends 3 residues short of the CDR3 end; the germline J gene provides the rest. There are 14 residues in the CDR3. In germline, CDR1 is DFQATT, CDR2 SNEGSKA (reference sequence). V dropped 2 bases and J dropped 0 bases, with 5 bases sitting between them.